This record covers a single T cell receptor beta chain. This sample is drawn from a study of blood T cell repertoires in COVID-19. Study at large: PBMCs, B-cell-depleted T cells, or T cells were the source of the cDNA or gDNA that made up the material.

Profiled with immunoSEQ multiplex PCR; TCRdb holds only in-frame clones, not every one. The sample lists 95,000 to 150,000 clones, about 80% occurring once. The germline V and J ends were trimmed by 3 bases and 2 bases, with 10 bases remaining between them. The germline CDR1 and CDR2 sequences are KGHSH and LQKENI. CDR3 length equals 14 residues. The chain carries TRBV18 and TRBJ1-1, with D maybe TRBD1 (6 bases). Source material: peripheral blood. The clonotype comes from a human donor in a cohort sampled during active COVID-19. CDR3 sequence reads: CASSPGTYNTEAFF. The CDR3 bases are TGTGCCAGCTCACCCGGGACATATAACACTGAAGCTTTCTTT.